Listed below are T cell receptor beta chains from one sample, sequenced in a study of graft-versus-host responses after intestinal transplantation. Only in-frame clones appear in the TCRdb table, and some are missing; sequencing was by immunoSEQ multiplex PCR. The data contain about 8,400 clones, approximately 79% of them singletons. The input for sequencing was ileum tissue, taken about 490 days after intestinal transplant. The receptor set was obtained from a human patient who received an intestinal transplant, so some T cells may come from the graft donor. Each CDR3 is given with its conserved first and last residue. The order of the fields is D gene, clone size, J gene, V gene, CDR3 DNA, CDR3 protein. D genes are given only for firm matches. Size tells how often a clone was seen (once, few, many) or the class of an expanded clone, and some rows leave it out.

d_call: TRBD1
clone_size: .
j_call: TRBJ1-2
v_call: TRBV4-2
cdr3_nt: TGTGCCAGCAGCCAGGACAGGGGAGGGTTCTATGGCTACACCTTC
cdr3_aa: CASSQDRGGFYGYTF

d_call: .
clone_size: .
j_call: TRBJ2-5
v_call: TRBV5-5
cdr3_nt: TGTGCCAGCAGCTTGGTAGGGGGACCGACTCAAGAGACCCAGTACTTC
cdr3_aa: CASSLVGGPTQETQYF

d_call: .
clone_size: .
j_call: TRBJ1-2
v_call: TRBV2
cdr3_nt: TGTGCCAGCAGTCCCTCGGACTATGGCTACACCTTC
cdr3_aa: CASSPSDYGYTF

d_call: TRBD1
clone_size: .
j_call: TRBJ1-5
v_call: TRBV28
cdr3_nt: TGTGCCAGCAGGACCACAGGGGGAGGATGGGAGCCCCAGCATTTT
cdr3_aa: CASRTTGGGWEPQHF

d_call: TRBD1
clone_size: .
j_call: TRBJ2-7
v_call: TRBV18
cdr3_nt: TGTGCCAGCTCAGGACAGGGAGCCTTGGAGCAGTACTTC
cdr3_aa: CASSGQGALEQYF

d_call: TRBD1
clone_size: .
j_call: TRBJ1-3
v_call: TRBV5-1
cdr3_nt: TGCGCCAGCAGCAAGGGACAGCAAGGAAACACCATATATTTT
cdr3_aa: CASSKGQQGNTIYF

d_call: .
clone_size: .
j_call: TRBJ1-5
v_call: TRBV20-1
cdr3_nt: TGCAGTGCTAGAAATCAGCCCCAGCATTTT
cdr3_aa: CSARNQPQHF

d_call: .
clone_size: .
j_call: TRBJ2-1
v_call: TRBV5-4
cdr3_nt: TGTGCCAGCAGGGAGAGGGGCGGGTCCTACAATGAGCAGTTCTTC
cdr3_aa: CASRERGGSYNEQFF

d_call: .
clone_size: .
j_call: TRBJ2-7
v_call: TRBV6-5
cdr3_nt: TGTGCCAGCAGTCGACCCCCGTACGAGCAGTACTTC
cdr3_aa: CASSRPPYEQYF

d_call: .
clone_size: .
j_call: TRBJ1-2
v_call: TRBV5-3
cdr3_nt: TGTGCCAGCAGCCCCCGGGAGGGGGCTAACTATGGCTACACCTTC
cdr3_aa: CASSPREGANYGYTF

d_call: TRBD2
clone_size: .
j_call: TRBJ2-2
v_call: TRBV14
cdr3_nt: TGTGCCAGCAGCCCGTCCCTGGCGGGAGGGCCTCCCGGGGAGCTGTTTTTT
cdr3_aa: CASSPSLAGGPPGELFF

d_call: TRBD1
clone_size: few
j_call: TRBJ1-5
v_call: TRBV28
cdr3_nt: TGTGCCAGCAGTTTGACAGGGGCCCGCAATCAGCCCCAGCATTTT
cdr3_aa: CASSLTGARNQPQHF

d_call: .
clone_size: .
j_call: TRBJ1-6
v_call: TRBV11-2
cdr3_nt: TGTGCCAGCAGCTTAGTTTTTGGCTCCTATAATTCACCCCTCCACTTT
cdr3_aa: CASSLVFGSYNSPLHF

d_call: TRBD2
clone_size: few
j_call: TRBJ2-3
v_call: TRBV14
cdr3_nt: TGTGCCAGCAGCCAAGATGGGCGGGGGAGCACAGATACGCAGTATTTT
cdr3_aa: CASSQDGRGSTDTQYF

d_call: .
clone_size: .
j_call: TRBJ2-2
v_call: TRBV5-6
cdr3_nt: TGTGCCAGCAGCTCGGACGCCGGGGAGCTGTTTTTT
cdr3_aa: CASSSDAGELFF

d_call: .
clone_size: .
j_call: TRBJ2-3
v_call: TRBV6-5
cdr3_nt: TGTGCCAGCAGTTACCAGCGGGCCAGCACAGATACGCAGTATTTT
cdr3_aa: CASSYQRASTDTQYF

d_call: .
clone_size: .
j_call: TRBJ2-7
v_call: TRBV12-5
cdr3_nt: TGTGCTAGTGGTCTAAATAGGGTAGGCGAGCAGTACTTC
cdr3_aa: CASGLNRVGEQYF

d_call: TRBD1
clone_size: .
j_call: TRBJ1-1
v_call: TRBV9
cdr3_nt: TGTGCCACAGGGGGCGCGAACACTGAAGCTTTCTTT
cdr3_aa: CATGGANTEAFF

d_call: .
clone_size: .
j_call: TRBJ2-3
v_call: TRBV4-2
cdr3_nt: TGTGCCAGCAGCCAAAACCCTAGTCCCGGGGATACGCAGTATTTT
cdr3_aa: CASSQNPSPGDTQYF

d_call: TRBD2
clone_size: .
j_call: TRBJ2-7
v_call: TRBV7-6
cdr3_nt: TGTGCCAGCAGCCGGACTAGCGGGTACGAGCAGTACTTC
cdr3_aa: CASSRTSGYEQYF

d_call: .
clone_size: once
j_call: TRBJ1-1
v_call: TRBV19
cdr3_nt: TGTGCCAGTATGCGGGGGCGGGGAGTTTCGACTGAAGCTTTCTTT
cdr3_aa: CASMRGRGVSTEAFF

d_call: .
clone_size: .
j_call: TRBJ2-5
v_call: TRBV30
cdr3_nt: TGTGCCTGGGACCCCCGGCGTGGAGAGACCCAGTACTTC
cdr3_aa: CAWDPRRGETQYF

d_call: .
clone_size: once
j_call: TRBJ1-2
v_call: TRBV15
cdr3_nt: TGTGCCACCAGCAGAGGCTACAGCGAGACCTATGGCTACACCTTC
cdr3_aa: CATSRGYSETYGYTF

d_call: .
clone_size: .
j_call: TRBJ1-2
v_call: TRBV7-6
cdr3_nt: TGTGCCAGCAGCCCCGGGGTTACCTATGGCTACACCTTC
cdr3_aa: CASSPGVTYGYTF

d_call: TRBD2
clone_size: once
j_call: TRBJ2-7
v_call: TRBV5-1
cdr3_nt: TGCGCCAGCAGCGCCCTTCGGGGAGCGGGAGTAAGCGAGCAGTACTTC
cdr3_aa: CASSALRGAGVSEQYF

d_call: TRBD1
clone_size: .
j_call: TRBJ1-6
v_call: TRBV28
cdr3_nt: TGTGCCAGCAGTTCGTGGACAGGGGATCCCTATAATTCACCCCTCCACTTT
cdr3_aa: CASSSWTGDPYNSPLHF

d_call: .
clone_size: few
j_call: TRBJ1-1
v_call: TRBV2
cdr3_nt: TGTGCCAGCAGGGCCACTCTGAACACTGAAGCTTTCTTT
cdr3_aa: CASRATLNTEAFF

d_call: .
clone_size: .
j_call: TRBJ2-7
v_call: TRBV5-1
cdr3_nt: TGCGCCAGCAGCTTGGGTTCGGGCTACGAGCAATACTTC
cdr3_aa: CASSLGSGYEQYF

d_call: TRBD1
clone_size: .
j_call: TRBJ1-2
v_call: TRBV5-4
cdr3_nt: TGTGCCAGCAGCCAAGATTACCGGGACAGGGGGCATGGCTACACCTTC
cdr3_aa: CASSQDYRDRGHGYTF

d_call: TRBD2
clone_size: .
j_call: TRBJ2-3
v_call: TRBV5-1
cdr3_nt: TGCGCCAGCAGCTCCTCTAGCGGGAGCCTCACAGATACGCAGTATTTT
cdr3_aa: CASSSSSGSLTDTQYF

d_call: .
clone_size: .
j_call: TRBJ2-7
v_call: TRBV7-6
cdr3_nt: TGTGCCAGCAGCGCCGGTCCCGAAGCTCCCTACGAGCAGTACTTC
cdr3_aa: CASSAGPEAPYEQYF

d_call: .
clone_size: .
j_call: TRBJ2-3
v_call: TRBV18
cdr3_nt: TGTGCCAGCTCACCACGATCGGCGGGGGATACGCAGTATTTT
cdr3_aa: CASSPRSAGDTQYF

d_call: .
clone_size: once
j_call: TRBJ2-1
v_call: TRBV5-1
cdr3_nt: TGCGCCAGCAGCTTGGGCGGGGGCGCCTACAATGAGCAGTTCTTC
cdr3_aa: CASSLGGGAYNEQFF

d_call: .
clone_size: .
j_call: TRBJ1-5
v_call: TRBV5-8
cdr3_nt: TGTGCCAGCAGCCCGGCGGGTCGGAGCAATCAGCCCCAGCATTTT
cdr3_aa: CASSPAGRSNQPQHF

d_call: .
clone_size: .
j_call: TRBJ2-1
v_call: TRBV9
cdr3_nt: TGTGCCAGCAGCGTAAACCCGAGCTCCTACAATGAGCAGTTCTTC
cdr3_aa: CASSVNPSSYNEQFF

d_call: .
clone_size: .
j_call: TRBJ2-1
v_call: TRBV11-2
cdr3_nt: TGTGCCAGCAGCTTTCGAGATCTAGCGCCGCAGTTCTTC
cdr3_aa: CASSFRDLAPQFF